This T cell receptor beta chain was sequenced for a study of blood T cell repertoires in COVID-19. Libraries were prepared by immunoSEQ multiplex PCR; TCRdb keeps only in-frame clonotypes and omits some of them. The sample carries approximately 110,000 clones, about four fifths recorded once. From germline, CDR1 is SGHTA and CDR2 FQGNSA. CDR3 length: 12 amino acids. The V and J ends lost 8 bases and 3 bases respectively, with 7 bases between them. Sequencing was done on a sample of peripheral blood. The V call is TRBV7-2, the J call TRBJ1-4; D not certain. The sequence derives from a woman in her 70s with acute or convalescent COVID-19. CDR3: CASSNPNEKLFF. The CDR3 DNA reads TGTGCCAGCTCTAATCCTAATGAAAAACTGTTTTTT. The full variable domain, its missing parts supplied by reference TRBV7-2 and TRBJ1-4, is GAGVSQSPSNKVTEKGKDVELRCDPISGHTALYWYRQSLGQGLEFLIYFQGNSAPDKSGLPSDRFSAERTGGSVSTLTIQRTQQEDSAVYLCASSNPNEKLFFGSGTQLSVL.